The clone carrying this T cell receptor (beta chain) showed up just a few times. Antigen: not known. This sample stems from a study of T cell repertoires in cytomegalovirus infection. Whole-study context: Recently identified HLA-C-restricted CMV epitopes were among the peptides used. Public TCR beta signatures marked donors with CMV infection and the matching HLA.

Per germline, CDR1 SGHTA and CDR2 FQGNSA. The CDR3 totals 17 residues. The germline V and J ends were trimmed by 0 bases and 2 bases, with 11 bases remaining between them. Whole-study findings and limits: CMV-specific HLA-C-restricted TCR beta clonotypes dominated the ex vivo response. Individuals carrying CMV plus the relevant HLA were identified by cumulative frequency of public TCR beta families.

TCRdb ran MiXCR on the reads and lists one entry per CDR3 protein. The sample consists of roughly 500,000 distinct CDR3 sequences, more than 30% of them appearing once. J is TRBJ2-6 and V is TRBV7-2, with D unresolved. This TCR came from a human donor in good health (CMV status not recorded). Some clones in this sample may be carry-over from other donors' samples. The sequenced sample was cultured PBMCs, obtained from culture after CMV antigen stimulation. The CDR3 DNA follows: TGTGCCAGCAGCTTAGCTTTTTTCCCTCCTGGGGCCAACGTCCTGACTTTC. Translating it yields CASSLAFFPPGANVLTF.